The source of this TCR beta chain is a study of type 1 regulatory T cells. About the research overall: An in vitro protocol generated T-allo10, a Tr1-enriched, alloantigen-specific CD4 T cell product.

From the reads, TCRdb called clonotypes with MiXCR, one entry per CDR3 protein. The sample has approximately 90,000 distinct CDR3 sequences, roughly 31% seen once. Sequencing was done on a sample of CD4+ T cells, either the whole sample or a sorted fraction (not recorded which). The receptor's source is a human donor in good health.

The CDR3 region is CASSGPGSDEQYF. The CDR3 nucleotides read TGTGCCAGCAGTGGCCCCGGGAGTGACGAGCAGTACTTC. This sequence joins TRBV2 and TRBJ2-7, with a weak D call TRBD2 (6 bases). Germline values: CDR1 SNHLY, CDR2 FYNNEI. The CDR3 runs to 13 residues. V was shortened by 4 bases and J by 5 bases, with 12 bases between the two germline ends.